The clone carrying this TCR beta chain was observed a single time. This record belongs to a study of blood T cell repertoires in COVID-19. Study overall: COVID-19 samples from acute and convalescent phases originated in the United States, Italy and Spain. From T cells, B-cell-depleted T cells, or PBMCs came the material, which was cDNA or gDNA.

Original processing methods: How many nucleated cells were present was estimated from reference gene primer amplification. Profiled with immunoSEQ multiplex PCR; TCRdb holds only in-frame clones, not every one. The V and J calls and clone size were taken over from that table, and D and trimming were inferred from the DNA. The sample holds 340,000 or so clones, around 87% seen once. V lost 6 bases, J lost 5 bases, and 8 bases lay in between. This CDR3 contains 12 residues. V gene TRBV12-3 or TRBV12-4 combines with J gene TRBJ1-5, with unresolved D. The sample taken for sequencing was peripheral blood. This TCR came from a man aged 45 to 65 with active or convalescent COVID-19. CDR3 protein: CASSPRDQPQHF. The CDR3 nucleotides read TGTGCCAGCAGCCCGAGAGATCAGCCCCAGCATTTT.